These 18 T cell receptor beta chains originate from one sample sequenced in a study of T cells after posttransplantation cyclophosphamide. Produced via immunoSEQ multiplex PCR; TCRdb's table is partial and in-frame only. This repertoire lists 40,000 to 60,000 clones without singletons; 2.2% sits in the top ten. Sequencing was done on a sample of PBMCs. Source of these receptors: a man aged 35 to 55 in good health, CMV-negative, and a related stem cell transplant donor.

This clone showed up many times. V is TRBV7-9 and J is TRBJ1-1; no clear D gene. Trimming took off 5 bases at V and 2 bases at J, with 9 bases between the two ends. The CDR3 length is 13 residues. In germline, CDR1 is SEHNR, CDR2 FQNEAQ (reference sequence). CDR3 in DNA: TGTGCCAGCAGCCCGGGATTAAACACTGAAGCTTTCTTT. Amino acids: CASSPGLNTEAFF.

This clone was counted many times. The J gene is TRBJ1-2, the V gene TRBV6-5; 8 bases agree with TRBD1. The CDR3 loop spans 13 amino acids. Trimming removed 6 bases from V and 2 bases from J; junction bases left unmatched: 2. The V gene's germline CDR1 is MNHEY and CDR2 SVGAGI. The CDR3 region is CASRRQGNYGYTF. The CDR3 DNA sequence: TGTGCCAGCAGAAGACAGGGGAACTATGGCTACACCTTC.

This clone was recorded many times. V usage is TRBV6-4 and J usage is TRBJ2-3; TRBD1 matches 10 bases. This CDR3 is 14 amino acids long. CDR1 and CDR2 from the germline V gene are MRHNA and SNTAGT. With 2 bases clipped from V and 4 bases from J, the junction kept 0 bases outside the gene matches. For the CDR3, the DNA is TGTGCCAGCAGTGACGGGACAGGGGCAGATACGCAGTATTTT. It yields the protein CASSDGTGADTQYF.

The sample holds many counts of this clone. The chain links TRBV14 to TRBJ1-1; D may be TRBD1 (5 bases). Per the germline V gene, CDR1 is SGHDN and CDR2 is FVKESK. V was clipped by 1 base and J by 0 bases, with 12 bases between them. CDR3 length: 16 amino acids. CDR3 loop: CASSQGGWVMNTEAFF. The CDR3 DNA follows: TGTGCCAGCAGCCAAGGGGGCTGGGTCATGAACACTGAAGCTTTCTTT.

This clone was observed many times. The chain carries TRBV19 and TRBJ2-6; D might be TRBD2 (6 bases). The V gene's germline CDR1 is LNHDA and CDR2 SQIVND (reference sequence). The V end lost 7 bases, the J end lost 2 bases, and 15 bases lay between the germline ends. CDR3 length equals 16 residues. The CDR3 spells CASKGTEGTGANVLTF. The DNA for the CDR3 is TGTGCCAGTAAAGGGACGGAGGGTACTGGGGCCAACGTCCTGACTTTC.

This clone showed up many times. This chain links TRBV7-9 with TRBJ2-1; 7 bases are a match to TRBD1. This CDR3 is 12 amino acids long. Trimming at V came to 1 base and at J to 15 bases, leaving 6 bases not matched to a gene. CDR1 is SEHNR, CDR2 FQNEAQ, per germline (reference sequence). CDR3 sequence: CASSLGGGAWFF. CDR3 in DNA: TGTGCCAGCAGCTTAGGAGGGGGCGCTTGGTTCTTC.

This clone was seen at least ten times. The gene calls are TRBV4-3 and TRBJ2-2, with D possibly matching TRBD2 (6 bases). The CDR3 contains 18 residues. Germline CDR1 reads LGHNA; CDR2 reads YSLEER. With 1 base removed from V and 1 base from J, the gap between germline ends came to 16 bases. The CDR3 DNA reads as TGCGCCAGCAGCCAAGTGGGAGGAGGCCAGGGGAACACCGGGGAGCTGTTTTTT. This codes for CASSQVGGGQGNTGELFF.

This clone was picked up many times. The J gene is TRBJ1-5, the V gene TRBV7-9; maybe TRBD1 (5 bases). From germline, CDR1 is SEHNR and CDR2 FQNEAQ (reference sequence). Trimming shortened V by 3 bases and J by 6 bases, and 6 bases separated the two germline ends. This CDR3 has 12 residues. CDR3 coding DNA: TGTGCCAGCAGCTTGGGGCTTCAGCCCCAGCATTTT. Protein product: CASSLGLQPQHF.

This clone was seen at least ten times. V usage is TRBV29-1 and J usage is TRBJ1-1; 7 bases are a match to TRBD1. CDR3 length equals 13 residues. Germline V gene sequence: CDR1 SQVTM, CDR2 ANQGSEA. V shed 6 bases and J 6 bases; nucleotides not matched to a gene: 10. The CDR3: CSVPRGQGAEAFF. CDR3 nucleotide sequence: TGCAGCGTCCCAAGGGGTCAGGGGGCTGAAGCTTTCTTT.

This clone showed up many times. The chain joins TRBV7-2 to TRBJ1-5; D is unresolved. Germline lookup yields CDR1 SGHTA and CDR2 FQGNSA. The CDR3 runs to 14 residues. Trimming stripped 4 bases from V and 6 bases from J, with 13 bases between. The CDR3 nucleotides are TGTGCCAGCAGCTACGGAGGAGGGAGTCAGCCCCAGCATTTT. Translated: CASSYGGGSQPQHF. Filled out from reference TRBV7-2 and TRBJ1-5, the complete variable domain reads GAGVSQSPSNKVTEKGKDVELRCDPISGHTALYWYRQSLGQGLEFLIYFQGNSAPDKSGLPSDRFSAERTGGSVSTLTIQRTQQEDSAVYLCASSYGGGSQPQHFGDGTRLSIL.

The sample holds many counts of this clone. The chain is built from TRBV27 and TRBJ2-2; 8 bases are shared with TRBD1. This CDR3 spans 19 amino acids. Germline loops: CDR1 MNHEY, CDR2 SMNVEV (reference sequence). V trimming: 0 bases; J trimming: 4 bases; junction bases outside the gene matches: 13. CDR3 sequence reads: CASSLSPRQGPYITGELFF. The CDR3 DNA sequence: TGTGCCAGCAGTTTATCGCCGAGACAGGGGCCTTATATCACCGGGGAGCTGTTTTTT.

This clone appeared many times. J is TRBJ2-2 and V is TRBV15, with D possibly being TRBD2 (6 bases). Trimming pared 5 bases from V and 2 bases from J, leaving 27 bases between. This CDR3 spans 20 amino acids. Germline V CDR1 and CDR2: LNHNV, YYDKDF (reference sequence). The CDR3 DNA reads as TGTGCCACCAGCGGCCGGGACTCTCAGTTGCTGAACTTTAACACCGGGGAGCTGTTTTTT. It is translated as CATSGRDSQLLNFNTGELFF.

This clone has ten or more counts. This chain links TRBV28 with TRBJ1-2; tentative D call: TRBD1 (5 bases). Germline assignment: CDR1 MDHEN and CDR2 SYDVKM. The CDR3 has 15 amino acids. Trimming removed 7 bases from V and 3 bases from J, with 18 bases in between. The CDR3 is CASKISVGPYYGYTF. The DNA of the CDR3 is TGTGCCAGCAAAATCTCAGTGGGGCCCTACTATGGCTACACCTTC.

There are many counts of this clone. This chain links TRBV27 with TRBJ2-3, with 8 bases lining up with TRBD2. Germline V gene sequence: CDR1 MNHEY, CDR2 SMNVEV (reference sequence). The CDR3 is 15 amino acids. V trimming: 4 bases; J trimming: 4 bases; junction bases outside the gene matches: 7. CDR3 in DNA: TGTGCCAGCAGTTCACGGGAGGGCCCGGCAGATACGCAGTATTTT. Translated: CASSSREGPADTQYF.

This clone was seen repeatedly, ten times or more. This chain uses TRBV4-2 with TRBJ2-7; 11 bases map to TRBD2. The trim removed 3 bases at V and 4 bases at J, leaving 14 bases unmatched. The CDR3 runs 18 residues. Germline V gives CDR1 LGHNA, CDR2 YNFKEQ. CDR3 sequence reads: CASSQGATSGTFKYEQYF. DNA for the CDR3: TGTGCCAGCAGCCAGGGGGCGACTAGCGGGACTTTCAAGTACGAGCAGTACTTC.

This clone showed up many times. The V gene is TRBV5-6, the J gene TRBJ1-2; no clear D. The CDR3 contains 15 residues. Germline V gene sequence: CDR1 SGHDT, CDR2 YYEEEE. Between the trimmed V and J ends, which lost 0 bases and 6 bases, there was a span of 15 bases. The CDR3 region is CASSLARGPTHGYTF. The CDR3 coding sequence is TGTGCCAGCAGCTTGGCGAGAGGGCCCACACATGGCTACACCTTC.

At least ten counts were recorded for this clone. As DNA, the CDR3 is TGTGCCAGCAGCCAAGAAGTGCGGACTAGCGGGGTTGGATACGAGCAGTACTTC. Translation: CASSQEVRTSGVGYEQYF. The V call is TRBV14, the J call TRBJ2-7, with 12 bases identical to TRBD2. Trimming at V came to 0 bases and at J to 4 bases, leaving 10 bases not matched to a gene. The V gene's germline CDR1 is SGHDN and CDR2 FVKESK. There are 18 residues in the CDR3.

This clone was detected many times. The rearrangement joins TRBV19 to TRBJ1-1; no reliable D call. This CDR3 has 12 residues. CDR1 and CDR2 (germline): LNHDA, SQIVND (reference sequence). The V end lost 1 base, the J end lost 5 bases, and 5 bases lay between the germline ends. The CDR3 nucleotides read TGTGCCAGTAGTATAGGGCGGACTGAAGCTTTCTTT. Translated: CASSIGRTEAFF.